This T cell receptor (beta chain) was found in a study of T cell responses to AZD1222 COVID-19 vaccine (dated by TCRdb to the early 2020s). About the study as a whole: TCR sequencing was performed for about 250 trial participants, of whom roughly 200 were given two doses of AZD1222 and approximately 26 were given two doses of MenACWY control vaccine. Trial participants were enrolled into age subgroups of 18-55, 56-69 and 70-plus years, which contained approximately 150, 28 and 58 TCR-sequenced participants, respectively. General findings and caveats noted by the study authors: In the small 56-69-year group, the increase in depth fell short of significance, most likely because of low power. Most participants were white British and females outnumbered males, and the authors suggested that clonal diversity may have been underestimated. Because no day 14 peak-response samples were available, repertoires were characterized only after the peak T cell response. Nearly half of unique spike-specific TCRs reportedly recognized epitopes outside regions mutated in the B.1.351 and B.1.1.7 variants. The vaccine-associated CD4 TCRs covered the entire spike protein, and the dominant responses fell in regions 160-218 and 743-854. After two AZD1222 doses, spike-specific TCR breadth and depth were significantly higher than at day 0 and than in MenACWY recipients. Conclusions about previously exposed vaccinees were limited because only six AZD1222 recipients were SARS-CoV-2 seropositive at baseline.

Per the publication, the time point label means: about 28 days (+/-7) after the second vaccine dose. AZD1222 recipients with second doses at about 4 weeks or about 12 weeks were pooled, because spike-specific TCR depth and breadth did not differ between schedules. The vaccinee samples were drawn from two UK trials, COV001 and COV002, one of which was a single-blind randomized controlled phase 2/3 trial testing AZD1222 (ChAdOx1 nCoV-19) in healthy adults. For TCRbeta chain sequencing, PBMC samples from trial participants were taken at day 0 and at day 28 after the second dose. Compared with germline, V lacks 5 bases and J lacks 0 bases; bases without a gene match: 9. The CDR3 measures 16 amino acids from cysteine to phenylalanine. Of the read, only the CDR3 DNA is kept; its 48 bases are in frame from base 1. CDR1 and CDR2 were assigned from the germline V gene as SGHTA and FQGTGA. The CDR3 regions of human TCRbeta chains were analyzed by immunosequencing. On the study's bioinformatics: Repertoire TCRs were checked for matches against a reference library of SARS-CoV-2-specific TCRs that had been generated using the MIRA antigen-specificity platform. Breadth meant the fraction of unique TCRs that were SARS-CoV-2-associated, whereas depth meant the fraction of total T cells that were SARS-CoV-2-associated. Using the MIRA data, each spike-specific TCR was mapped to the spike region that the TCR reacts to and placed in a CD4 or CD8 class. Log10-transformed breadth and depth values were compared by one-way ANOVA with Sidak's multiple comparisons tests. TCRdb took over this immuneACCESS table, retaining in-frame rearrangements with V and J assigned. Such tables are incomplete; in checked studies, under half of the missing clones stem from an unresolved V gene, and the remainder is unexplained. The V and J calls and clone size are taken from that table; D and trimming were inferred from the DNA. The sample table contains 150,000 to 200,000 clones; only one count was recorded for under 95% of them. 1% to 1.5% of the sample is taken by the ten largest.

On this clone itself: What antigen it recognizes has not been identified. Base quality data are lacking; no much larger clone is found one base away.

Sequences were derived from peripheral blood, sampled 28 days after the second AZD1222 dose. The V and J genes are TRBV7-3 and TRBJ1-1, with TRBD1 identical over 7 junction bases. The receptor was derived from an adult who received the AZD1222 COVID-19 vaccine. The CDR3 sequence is CASSPTGQLMNTEAFF. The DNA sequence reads TGTGCCAGCAGCCCAACGGGACAGCTTATGAACACTGAAGCTTTCTTT.